Listed below are T cell receptor beta chains from one sample, sequenced in a study of blood T cell repertoires in COVID-19. Repertoires were generated with immunoSEQ multiplex PCR, while TCRdb's copy carries only in-frame clones and drops some. The sample has fewer than 20,000 clones; roughly 88% are singletons. Sequencing used peripheral blood. The receptor source for this set is a man aged 35 to 55 with active COVID-19. Both conserved end residues are part of each CDR3. D genes are given only for firm matches. Part of the rows lack a size; the others show once, few, many or a class for expanded clones.

clone_size	d_call	v_call	j_call	cdr3_aa	cdr3_nt
large	TRBD1	TRBV30	TRBJ2-7	CAWHRGAYEQYF	TGTGCCTGGCACAGGGGGGCCTACGAGCAGTACTTC
NA	NA	TRBV6-5	TRBJ1-1	CASRGHGSFEAFF	TGTGCCAGCAGGGGGCACGGGTCATTTGAGGCTTTCTTT
NA	NA	TRBV27	TRBJ1-1	CASSSETYTMNTEAFF	TGTGCCAGCAGTTCTGAGACATACACAATGAACACTGAAGCTTTCTTT
NA	NA	TRBV6-2/TRBV6-3	TRBJ1-2	CASSYSRGVVYGYTF	TGTGCCAGCAGTTACTCGCGGGGAGTAGTCTATGGCTACACCTTC
few	NA	TRBV2	TRBJ2-7	CASREAGEDEQYF	TGTGCCAGCAGGGAGGCGGGCGAGGACGAGCAGTACTTC
NA	NA	TRBV19	TRBJ1-1	CASSKVTVNTEAFF	TGTGCCAGTAGTAAAGTGACAGTGAACACTGAAGCTTTCTTT
NA	TRBD1	TRBV11-2	TRBJ2-3	CASSTGQGSSADTQYF	TGTGCCAGCAGCACAGGACAGGGGAGTTCGGCAGATACGCAGTATTTT
NA	TRBD2	TRBV24-1	TRBJ2-3	CATSDSRLAVTDTQYF	TGTGCCACCAGTGATTCCCGACTAGCGGTTACAGATACGCAGTATTTT
once	NA	TRBV21-1	TRBJ1-5	CASSNESWQPQHF	TGTGCCAGCAGCAACGAAAGCTGGCAGCCCCAGCATTTT
NA	NA	TRBV7-8	TRBJ2-7	CASSLEVADIPYEQYF	TGTGCCAGCAGCTTAGAGGTAGCGGATATACCCTACGAGCAGTACTTC
NA	NA	TRBV3-1/TRBV3-2	TRBJ2-1	CASSRQYNEQFF	TGTGCCAGCAGCAGACAGTACAATGAGCAGTTCTTC
few	TRBD1	TRBV7-9	TRBJ2-7	CASTDRGRSYEQYF	TGTGCCAGCACCGACAGGGGCAGATCCTACGAGCAGTACTTC
NA	NA	TRBV6-5	TRBJ1-5	CASSRIDFNQPQHF	TGTGCCAGCAGTCGCATTGACTTCAATCAGCCCCAGCATTTT
once	TRBD2	TRBV4-3	TRBJ2-1	CASSQSGSIENEQFF	TGCGCCAGCAGCCAAAGCGGGAGTATCGAGAATGAGCAGTTCTTC
once	TRBD2	TRBV19	TRBJ2-3	CATYSGGPVDTQYF	TGTGCCACCTATTCGGGAGGGCCCGTAGATACGCAGTATTTT
once	NA	TRBV25-1	TRBJ1-1	CASSDLTQAARKAFF	TGTGCCAGCAGTGATCTTACCCAGGCAGCCAGGAAAGCTTTCTTT
NA	NA	TRBV11-2	TRBJ2-2	CASRIVRDTGELFF	TGTGCCAGCAGGATCGTCCGGGACACCGGGGAGCTGTTTTTT
NA	TRBD2	TRBV7-2	TRBJ2-7	CASSSSGTSGAYEQYF	TGTGCCAGCAGCTCCTCCGGGACTAGCGGGGCCTACGAGCAGTACTTC
NA	TRBD2	TRBV7-9	TRBJ2-1	CASSFRTSGSHEQFF	TGTGCCAGCAGCTTCAGGACTAGCGGGAGCCATGAGCAGTTCTTC
NA	NA	TRBV15	TRBJ2-2	CATSSHREIGELFF	TGTGCCACCAGCAGTCACAGGGAAATCGGGGAGCTGTTTTTT
NA	NA	TRBV9	TRBJ2-1	CASSVATPRERGHSYNEQFF	TGTGCCAGCAGCGTAGCGACCCCACGCGAACGGGGACACTCCTACAATGAGCAGTTCTTC
few	NA	TRBV4-1	TRBJ2-7	CASSQGWGGGIYEQYF	TGCGCCAGCAGCCAAGGTTGGGGGGGCGGTATCTACGAGCAGTACTTC
once	TRBD2	TRBV7-7	TRBJ2-4	CASSYPGLAGLAKNIQYF	TGTGCCAGCAGCTACCCGGGACTAGCGGGATTAGCCAAAAACATTCAGTACTTC
NA	NA	TRBV10-2	TRBJ2-1	CASEVSYNEQFF	TGCGCCAGCGAGGTCAGCTACAATGAGCAGTTCTTC
NA	NA	TRBV11-1	TRBJ1-6	CASSFRGSPLHF	TGTGCCAGCAGCTTTAGGGGTTCACCCCTCCACTTT
once	TRBD2	TRBV14	TRBJ2-7	CASSQSRLAGGSSYEQYF	TGTGCCAGCAGCCAGTCAAGACTAGCGGGAGGAAGCTCCTACGAGCAGTACTTC
NA	TRBD2	TRBV10-2	TRBJ2-2	CASSYGLADTANTGELFF	TGCGCCAGCAGCTACGGACTAGCGGATACCGCGAACACCGGGGAGCTGTTTTTT
NA	TRBD2	TRBV7-9	TRBJ2-1	CASSWSGGAYNEQFF	TGTGCCAGCAGCTGGAGCGGGGGAGCCTACAATGAGCAGTTCTTC
NA	TRBD1	TRBV11-2	TRBJ1-2	CASSLGTGTAYGYTF	TGTGCCAGCAGCTTAGGTACCGGGACAGCCTATGGCTACACCTTC
NA	TRBD2	TRBV10-3	TRBJ2-1	CAISEHPGTRKFF	TGTGCCATCAGTGAACACCCAGGGACTAGGAAGTTCTTC
NA	TRBD2	TRBV4-1	TRBJ2-7	CASSRGLAGGLSYEQYF	TGCGCCAGCAGCCGTGGACTAGCGGGAGGGCTCTCCTACGAGCAGTACTTC
NA	NA	TRBV28	TRBJ2-6	CASSTQTAAGANVLTF	TGTGCCAGCAGTACCCAGACAGCCGCTGGGGCCAACGTCCTGACTTTC
NA	NA	TRBV21-1	TRBJ2-7	CASSSEPGLKAYEQYF	TGTGCCAGCAGCAGCGAACCGGGACTAAAGGCCTACGAGCAGTACTTC
NA	NA	TRBV27	TRBJ2-5	CASSLSAAIETQYF	TGTGCCAGCAGTTTATCTGCGGCGATAGAGACCCAGTACTTC
NA	NA	TRBV18	TRBJ1-2	CASSPLEPGVSNYGYTF	TGTGCCAGCTCACCACTCGAACCAGGGGTTTCCAACTATGGCTACACCTTC
few	NA	TRBV21-1	TRBJ1-1	CASSKARAGWITEAFF	TGTGCCAGCAGCAAAGCTCGGGCAGGGTGGATCACTGAAGCTTTCTTT
NA	NA	TRBV4-1	TRBJ2-1	CASSQEWSYLSYNEQFF	TGCGCCAGCAGCCAAGAATGGTCCTACCTCTCCTACAATGAGCAGTTCTTC
NA	NA	TRBV7-6	TRBJ2-7	CASSLGGGIRRRGEQYF	TGTGCCAGCAGCTTAGGGGGCGGAATACGCCGCCGCGGCGAGCAGTACTTC
NA	TRBD1	TRBV19	TRBJ1-3	CASSEAGGPGGNTIYF	TGTGCCAGTAGTGAAGCAGGGGGCCCGGGCGGAAACACCATATATTTT
NA	NA	TRBV5-1	TRBJ2-1	CASSRGDSTSYNEQFF	TGCGCCAGCAGCCGAGGGGACTCGACCTCCTACAATGAGCAGTTCTTC
NA	TRBD1	TRBV18	TRBJ1-5	CASSPVPPTAPRQGHNQPQHF	TGTGCCAGCTCACCAGTTCCCCCGACCGCCCCCCGACAGGGGCACAATCAGCCCCAGCATTTT
NA	NA	TRBV30	TRBJ1-5	CAWSDRRFSNQPQHF	TGTGCCTGGAGTGACAGGAGATTTAGCAATCAGCCCCAGCATTTT
NA	NA	TRBV4-3	TRBJ2-7	CASSQVRGGAYEQYF	TGCGCCAGCAGCCAAGTTCGCGGCGGAGCCTACGAGCAGTACTTC
NA	TRBD2	TRBV13	TRBJ2-3	CASSVAGLAGGNTDTQYF	TGTGCCAGCAGCGTGGCGGGACTAGCGGGAGGGAACACAGATACGCAGTATTTT
NA	TRBD1	TRBV24-1	TRBJ2-1	CATSDPGTGDVNEQFF	TGTGCCACCAGTGATCCCGGGACAGGGGATGTCAATGAGCAGTTCTTC
medium-sized	TRBD2	TRBV4-2	TRBJ2-1	CASSDWTSGSLVF	TGTGCCAGCAGCGATTGGACTAGCGGGAGTTTGGTCTTC
NA	TRBD1	TRBV6-5	TRBJ2-3	CASSLGQVPNSAQYF	TGTGCCAGCAGCCTAGGACAGGTACCTAACTCTGCGCAGTATTTT
few	NA	TRBV10-2	TRBJ2-7	CASSEPRGSYEQYF	TGCGCCAGCAGTGAGCCGCGCGGCTCCTACGAGCAGTACTTC